The rows below give T cell receptor beta chains drawn from one sample of a study of early T cells in non-severe SARS-CoV-2 infection. Via MiXCR, TCRdb re-called the 5' RACE reads, giving one row per CDR3 protein. The sample lists roughly 70,000 distinct CDR3 sequences; around an eighth were seen once. Sequenced material: whole blood. These receptors were collected from an adult who was a healthcare worker with PCR-confirmed SARS-CoV-2 infection or an uninfected control (not recorded which). The CDR3 runs from the conserved cysteine through the conserved F or W. Fields, in order: V gene, CDR3 protein.

v_call: TRBV24-1
cdr3_aa: CVTEDSSSGTNEHFF

v_call: TRBV28
cdr3_aa: CASSSLAGASSYEQYF

v_call: TRBV7-2
cdr3_aa: CASSPGTEREKLFF

v_call: TRBV7-2
cdr3_aa: CASSLVHLRPGPVGVEQYF

v_call: TRBV3-1
cdr3_aa: CASSLRDIWETQYF

v_call: TRBV28
cdr3_aa: CASSLSNTEAFF

v_call: TRBV28
cdr3_aa: CASSLTLGQGHYEQYF

v_call: TRBV12-3/TRBV12-4
cdr3_aa: CASTLGSTEAFF

v_call: TRBV19
cdr3_aa: CASAQGLPDTQYF

v_call: TRBV11-2
cdr3_aa: CASSLFTGSYEQYF

v_call: TRBV6-1
cdr3_aa: CASSAWGKDLDGYTF

v_call: TRBV28
cdr3_aa: CASSGGLTGGNQPQHF

v_call: TRBV19
cdr3_aa: CASDDRTVKPLFPDTQYF

v_call: TRBV6-2/TRBV6-3
cdr3_aa: CASSYSRSAGRQPQHF

v_call: TRBV12-3/TRBV12-4
cdr3_aa: CASSPGHTVNTEAFF

v_call: TRBV29-1
cdr3_aa: CSGGSGSGELFF

v_call: TRBV12-3/TRBV12-4
cdr3_aa: CASSDDSPNTEAFF

v_call: TRBV29-1
cdr3_aa: CSVVRDRGPDEQYF

v_call: TRBV28
cdr3_aa: CASGSDREVRYGYTF

v_call: TRBV11-2
cdr3_aa: CASKGLAGPESYEQYF

v_call: TRBV9
cdr3_aa: CASSVRTSGVGDTQYF

v_call: TRBV28
cdr3_aa: CASRSPGDGGYTF

v_call: TRBV29-1
cdr3_aa: CSVQGGGNQPQHF

v_call: TRBV28
cdr3_aa: CASTRTEGAQHF

v_call: TRBV29-1
cdr3_aa: CSGARARDEQFF

v_call: TRBV20-1
cdr3_aa: CSARGLSSYEQYF

v_call: TRBV7-6
cdr3_aa: CASSLAETYNEQFF

v_call: TRBV6-2/TRBV6-3
cdr3_aa: CASSSHLEQYF

v_call: TRBV5-1
cdr3_aa: CASSLSPLEEQYF

v_call: TRBV7-2
cdr3_aa: CASSLGDRAHEQFF

v_call: TRBV19
cdr3_aa: CASRQTSSGANVLTF

v_call: TRBV7-2
cdr3_aa: CASRTGTGLGEQYF

v_call: TRBV15
cdr3_aa: CATNPGQSYSNQPQHF

v_call: TRBV28
cdr3_aa: CASSDHPGQDYEQYF

v_call: TRBV12-3/TRBV12-4
cdr3_aa: CASSLTSTTEQYF

v_call: TRBV18
cdr3_aa: CASSPAGGNQPQHF

v_call: TRBV7-9
cdr3_aa: CASSPTVANDEQFF

v_call: TRBV30
cdr3_aa: CAWSKGVQGEKLFF

v_call: TRBV10-3
cdr3_aa: CAIREGPDTQYF

v_call: TRBV10-3
cdr3_aa: CASRQGDQPQHF

v_call: TRBV18
cdr3_aa: CASSPQGVFEGTEAFF

v_call: TRBV12-3/TRBV12-4
cdr3_aa: CASSLLLTDAREFGYTF

v_call: TRBV10-3
cdr3_aa: CAIGTNEQFF

v_call: TRBV3-1
cdr3_aa: CASSQIQNEAFF

v_call: TRBV28
cdr3_aa: CASSLSSGSAKNIQYF

v_call: TRBV4-3
cdr3_aa: CASSYDGLENQFF

v_call: TRBV28
cdr3_aa: CASRENNEKLFF

v_call: TRBV18
cdr3_aa: CASSLNRGPMNTEAFF

v_call: TRBV2
cdr3_aa: CASSEIDRIYGYTF

v_call: TRBV29-1
cdr3_aa: CSVGRASQETQYF

v_call: TRBV29-1
cdr3_aa: CSVKLALADTQYF

v_call: TRBV12-3/TRBV12-4
cdr3_aa: CASSLGQNLAKNIQYF

v_call: TRBV12-3/TRBV12-4
cdr3_aa: CASRPGSGANVLTF

v_call: TRBV7-9
cdr3_aa: CASTRRPNEQFF

v_call: TRBV3-1
cdr3_aa: CASRSPGVYGYTF

v_call: TRBV24-1
cdr3_aa: CATSDLGVDTQYF

v_call: TRBV12-3/TRBV12-4
cdr3_aa: CASSAPGTGASFGANVLTF

v_call: TRBV6-2/TRBV6-3
cdr3_aa: CASRIPGGGTYGYTF

v_call: TRBV19
cdr3_aa: CASSIGDRTTGELFF

v_call: TRBV11-2
cdr3_aa: CASSLGLATNTGELFF